What follows describes a single T cell receptor beta chain. Its target is not known. TCRdb reprocessed the RT-PCR reads via MiXCR and lists one record per CDR3 protein. The table includes hundreds of thousands of distinct CDR3 sequences, more than 15% detected once. The sample originates from a study of response to subunit inactivated influenza vaccine. Overall study findings and caveats: New T cells are recruited in small numbers by each seasonal influenza vaccination, according to the authors' suggestion.

There are 17 residues in the CDR3. V was clipped by 6 bases and J by 6 bases; unmatched bases: 16. CDR1 and CDR2 from the germline V gene are MNHEY and SVGEGT. The source was CD4+ T cells sorted from PBMCs, collected less than 30 months after vaccination. This TCR was recovered from a man in his fifties or sixties who received an inactivated influenza vaccine. This chain links TRBV6-2 or TRBV6-3 with TRBJ2-7, with 11 bases matching TRBD2. CDR3 sequence: CASSPPLAGGSRGEQYF. For the CDR3, the DNA is TGTGCCAGCAGCCCCCCCTTAGCGGGAGGGAGCCGGGGCGAGCAGTACTTC.